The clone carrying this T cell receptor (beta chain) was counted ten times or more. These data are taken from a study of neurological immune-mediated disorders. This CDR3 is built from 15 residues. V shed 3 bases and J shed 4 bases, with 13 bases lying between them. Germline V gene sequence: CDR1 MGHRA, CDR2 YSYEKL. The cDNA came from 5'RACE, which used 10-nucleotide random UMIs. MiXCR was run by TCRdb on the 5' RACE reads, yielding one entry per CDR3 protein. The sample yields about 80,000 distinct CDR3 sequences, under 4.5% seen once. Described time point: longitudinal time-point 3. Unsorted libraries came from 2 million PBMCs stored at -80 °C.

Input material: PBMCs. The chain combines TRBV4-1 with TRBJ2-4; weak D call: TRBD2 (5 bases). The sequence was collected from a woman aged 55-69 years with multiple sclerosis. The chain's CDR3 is CASSHRGGPKNIQYF. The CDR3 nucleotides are TGCGCCAGCAGCCACAGAGGCGGGCCTAAAAACATTCAGTACTTC.